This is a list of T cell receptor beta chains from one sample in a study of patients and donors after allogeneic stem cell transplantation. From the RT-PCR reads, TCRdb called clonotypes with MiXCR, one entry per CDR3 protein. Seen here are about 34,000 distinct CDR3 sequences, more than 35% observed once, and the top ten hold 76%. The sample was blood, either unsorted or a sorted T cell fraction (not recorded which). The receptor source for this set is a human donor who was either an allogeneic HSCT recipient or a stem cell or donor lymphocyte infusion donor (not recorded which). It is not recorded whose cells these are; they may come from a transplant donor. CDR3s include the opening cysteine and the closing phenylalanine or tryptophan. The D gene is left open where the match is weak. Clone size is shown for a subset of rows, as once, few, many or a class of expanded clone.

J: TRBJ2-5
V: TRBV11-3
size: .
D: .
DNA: TGTGCCAGCAGCTTTAACCCTCAAGAGACCCAGTACTTC
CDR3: CASSFNPQETQYF

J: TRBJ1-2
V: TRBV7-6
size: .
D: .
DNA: TGTGCCAGCAGCCGAAGGGGGTCTGGCTACACCTTC
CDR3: CASSRRGSGYTF

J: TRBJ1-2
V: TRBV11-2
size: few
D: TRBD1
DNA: TGTGCCAGCAGCTCAAGACAGGGGTCGGCCTATGGCTACACCTTC
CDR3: CASSSRQGSAYGYTF

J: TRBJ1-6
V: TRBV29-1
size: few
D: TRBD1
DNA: TGCAGCGCCCTGACAGGGTCTGATTCACCCCTCCACTTT
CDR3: CSALTGSDSPLHF

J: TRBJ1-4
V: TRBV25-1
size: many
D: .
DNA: TGTGCCAGCAGTGAAGCGAAATGGGACGGATTTAATGAAAAACTGTTTTTT
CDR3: CASSEAKWDGFNEKLFF

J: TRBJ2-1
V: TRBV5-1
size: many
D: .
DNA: TGCGCCAGCAGCTCCTTACTAGCCCGGGCCTACAATGAGCAGTTCTTC
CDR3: CASSSLLARAYNEQFF

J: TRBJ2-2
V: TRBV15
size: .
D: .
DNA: TGTGCCACCAGCAGAGTTTCCGGGGAGCTGTTTTTT
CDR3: CATSRVSGELFF

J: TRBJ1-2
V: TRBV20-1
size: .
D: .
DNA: TGCAGGGGCGGCGATCCTAACTATGGCTACACCTTC
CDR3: CRGGDPNYGYTF

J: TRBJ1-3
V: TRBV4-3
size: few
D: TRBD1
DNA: TGCGCCAGCAGCCAAGAGGGACAGGCCCTATCCTCTGGAAACACCATATATTTT
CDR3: CASSQEGQALSSGNTIYF

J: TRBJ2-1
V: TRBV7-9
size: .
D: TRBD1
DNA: TGTGCCAGCAGACTTGGACAGGGCAATGAGCAGTTCTTC
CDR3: CASRLGQGNEQFF

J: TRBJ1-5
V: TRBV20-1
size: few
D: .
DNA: TGCAGTGCTTATGCCCCTTTTAGCAATCAGCCCCAGCATTTT
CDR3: CSAYAPFSNQPQHF

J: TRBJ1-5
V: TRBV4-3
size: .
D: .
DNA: TGCGCCAGCAGCCAAGATATAGGGCCTCAGCCCCAGCATTTT
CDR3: CASSQDIGPQPQHF

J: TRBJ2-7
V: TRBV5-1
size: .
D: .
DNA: TGCGCCAGCAGCTCCGGGGGTGGCAGTATCTACGAGCAGTACTTC
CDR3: CASSSGGGSIYEQYF

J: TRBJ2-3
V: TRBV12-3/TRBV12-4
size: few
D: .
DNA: TGTGCCAGCAGCCGACTCGCCCGGTCAGATACGCAGTATTTT
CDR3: CASSRLARSDTQYF